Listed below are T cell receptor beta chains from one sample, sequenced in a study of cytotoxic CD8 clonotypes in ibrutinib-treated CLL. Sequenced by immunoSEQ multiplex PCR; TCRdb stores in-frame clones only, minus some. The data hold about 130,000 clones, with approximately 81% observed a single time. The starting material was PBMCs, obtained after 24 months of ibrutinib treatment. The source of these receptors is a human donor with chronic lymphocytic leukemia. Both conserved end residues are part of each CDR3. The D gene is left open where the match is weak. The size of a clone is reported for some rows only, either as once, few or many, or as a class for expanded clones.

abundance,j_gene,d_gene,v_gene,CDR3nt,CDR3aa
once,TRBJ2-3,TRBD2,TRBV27,TGTGCCAGCAGTTCCCGGACTAGCGGGCCCACAGATACGCAGTATTTT,CASSSRTSGPTDTQYF
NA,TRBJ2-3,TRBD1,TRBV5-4,TGTGCCAGCAGCCGGGACAGAATCACAGATACGCAGTATTTT,CASSRDRITDTQYF
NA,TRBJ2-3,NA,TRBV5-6,TGTGCCAGCAGCTTTGACCCTAGCACAGATACGCAGTATTTT,CASSFDPSTDTQYF
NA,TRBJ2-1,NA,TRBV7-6,TGTGCCAGCAGCTTAAGAGGCAGGGGATCCTACAATGAGCAGTTCTTC,CASSLRGRGSYNEQFF
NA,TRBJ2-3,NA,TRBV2,TGTGCCAGCAGCTTTGGGGGTACGCAGTATTTT,CASSFGGTQYF
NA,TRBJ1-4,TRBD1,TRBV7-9,TGTGCCAGCAGCTTATCCACAGGGGAGGGTGAAAAACTGTTTTTT,CASSLSTGEGEKLFF
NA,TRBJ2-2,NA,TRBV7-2,TGTGCCAGCAGCTTTTCTAGCCGCCTCGATGCCGGGGAGCTGTTTTTT,CASSFSSRLDAGELFF
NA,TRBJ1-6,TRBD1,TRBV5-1,TGCGCCAGCAGCCCCGGACAGGTTGGGTCACCCCTCCACTTT,CASSPGQVGSPLHF
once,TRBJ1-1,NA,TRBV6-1,TGTGCCAGCAGTGTCGCCAGGGAGACGGGTGAAGCTTTCTTT,CASSVARETGEAFF
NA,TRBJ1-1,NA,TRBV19,TGTGCCAGTAGTATTGGACTTATAAACACTGAAGCTTTCTTT,CASSIGLINTEAFF
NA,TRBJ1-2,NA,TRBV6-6,TGTGCCAGCAGTTACTCCGGGGGCGGGTCAGATGGCTACACCTTC,CASSYSGGGSDGYTF
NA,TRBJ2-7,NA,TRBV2,TGTGCCAGCAGTGAATCGGAATCAGGGATGTACTTC,CASSESESGMYF
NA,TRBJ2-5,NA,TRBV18,TGTGCCAGCTCACCACGTATGAGTGTAGGTGATGAGACCCAGTACTTC,CASSPRMSVGDETQYF
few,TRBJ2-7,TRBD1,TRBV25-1,TGTGCCAGCAGTAGACAGGGTCTACCTTACGAGCAGTACTTC,CASSRQGLPYEQYF
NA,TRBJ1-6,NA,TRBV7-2,TGTGCCAGCAGCTTAGTGGCAGGGGATTCACCCCTCCACTTT,CASSLVAGDSPLHF
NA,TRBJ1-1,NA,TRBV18,TGTGCCAGCGCCCCCGGGGAAATCATGAACACTGAAGCTTTCTTT,CASAPGEIMNTEAFF
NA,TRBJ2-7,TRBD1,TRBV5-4,TGTGCCAGCAGCTTGCAGGGGGCCTACGAGCAGTACTTC,CASSLQGAYEQYF
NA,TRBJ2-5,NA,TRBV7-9,TGTGCCAGCAGCTTAGGACTGCGCCAAGAGACCCAGTACTTC,CASSLGLRQETQYF
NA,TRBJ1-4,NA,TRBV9,TGTGCCAGCAGCGTCGACACTAGATCCGAAAAACTGTTTTTT,CASSVDTRSEKLFF
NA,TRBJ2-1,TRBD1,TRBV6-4,TGTGCCAGCAGTGACTCCTGGGGACAGGGGTACAATGAGCAGTTCTTC,CASSDSWGQGYNEQFF
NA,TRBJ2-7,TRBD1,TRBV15,TGTGCCACCCGAGGGACAGGGGTTGGCTACGAGCAGTACTTC,CATRGTGVGYEQYF
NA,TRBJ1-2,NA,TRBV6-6,TGTGCCAGCAGTTACAGGGTTAACTATGGCTACACCTTC,CASSYRVNYGYTF
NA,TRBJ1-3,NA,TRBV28,TGTGCCAGCAGTACCGGGGGTCTCTCTGGAAACACCATATATTTT,CASSTGGLSGNTIYF
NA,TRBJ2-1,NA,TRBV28,TGTGCCAGCCGGACCGGCGGGACTCCCAAGCCGTTCTTC,CASRTGGTPKPFF
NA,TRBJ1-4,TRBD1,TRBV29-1,TGCAGCGTTAACCAGGGGGCGCGTGAAAAACTGTTTTTT,CSVNQGAREKLFF
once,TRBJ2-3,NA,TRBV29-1,TGCAGCGTCCTAAAACTGGGAGATACGCAGTATTTT,CSVLKLGDTQYF
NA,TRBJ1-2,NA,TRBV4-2,TGTGCCAGCAGCCAAGATCTGGCCGGATGGGGCGAGATCTATGGCTACACCTTC,CASSQDLAGWGEIYGYTF
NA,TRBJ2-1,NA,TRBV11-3,TGTGCCAGCAGCGAAACTCGGGGGTACAATGAGCAGTTCTTC,CASSETRGYNEQFF
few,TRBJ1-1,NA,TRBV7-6,TGTGCCAGCAGCTCTCTGGGGACACTCAACACTGAAGCTTTCTTT,CASSSLGTLNTEAFF
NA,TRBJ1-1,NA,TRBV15,TGTGCCACCAGCAGAGATTCCCGGGGCACTGAAGCTTTCTTT,CATSRDSRGTEAFF
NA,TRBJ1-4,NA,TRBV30,TGTGCCTGCAGGTCTGCACTAGGAAAACTGTTTTTT,CACRSALGKLFF
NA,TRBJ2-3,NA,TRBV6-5,TGTGCCACAACCCGCGGCGGGGTCGAAGATACGCAGTATTTT,CATTRGGVEDTQYF
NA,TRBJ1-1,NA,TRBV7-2,TGTGCCAGCAGCGCTCCAGGGTTTATGAACACTGAAGCTTTCTTT,CASSAPGFMNTEAFF
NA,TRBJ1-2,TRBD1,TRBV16,TGTGCCAGCAGCCAATGGGGGGCGGACAGGGAAGAATATGGCTACACCTTC,CASSQWGADREEYGYTF
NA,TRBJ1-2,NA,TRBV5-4,TGTGCCAGCAGCTTACCCAGGGATCATGGCTACACCTTC,CASSLPRDHGYTF
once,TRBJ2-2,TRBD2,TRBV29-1,TGCAGCGTAAAAACTAGCGGAGCGACCGGGGAGCTGTTTTTT,CSVKTSGATGELFF
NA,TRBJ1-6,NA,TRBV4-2,TGTGCCAGCAGCCAAGGGGGCTTCGGTAATGGTAATTCACCCCTCCACTTT,CASSQGGFGNGNSPLHF
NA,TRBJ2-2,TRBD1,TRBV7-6,TGTGCCAGCAGCTTGACAGGGCCCCGTGAGGGCGGGGAGCTGTTTTTT,CASSLTGPREGGELFF
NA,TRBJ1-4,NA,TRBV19,TGTGCCAGTAGTATAGAAGGACAGCGTAATGAAAAACTGTTTTTT,CASSIEGQRNEKLFF
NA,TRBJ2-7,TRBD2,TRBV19,TGTGCCAGTAGTATAGGGGAGGGGAGCCACGAGCAGTACTTC,CASSIGEGSHEQYF
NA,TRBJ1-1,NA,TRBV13,TGTGCCAGCACCGAAGGAACACCCGGGGCTTTCTTT,CASTEGTPGAFF
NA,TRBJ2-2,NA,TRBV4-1,TGCGCCAGCAGCCAAGGGGCTACAGGACCCGGGGAGCTGTTTTTT,CASSQGATGPGELFF